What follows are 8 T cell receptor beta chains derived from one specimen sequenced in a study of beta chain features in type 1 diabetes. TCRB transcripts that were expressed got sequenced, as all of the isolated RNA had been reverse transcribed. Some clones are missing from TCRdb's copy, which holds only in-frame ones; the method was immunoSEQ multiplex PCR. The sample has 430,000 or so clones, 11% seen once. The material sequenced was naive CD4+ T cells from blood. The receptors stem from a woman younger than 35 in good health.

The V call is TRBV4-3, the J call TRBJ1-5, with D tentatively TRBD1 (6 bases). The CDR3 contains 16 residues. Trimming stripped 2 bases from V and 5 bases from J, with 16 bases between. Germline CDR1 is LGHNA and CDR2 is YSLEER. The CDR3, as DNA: TGCGCCAGCAGCCAAAAATACGGACAGCGCGATCAGCCCCAGCATTTT. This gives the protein CASSQKYGQRDQPQHF.

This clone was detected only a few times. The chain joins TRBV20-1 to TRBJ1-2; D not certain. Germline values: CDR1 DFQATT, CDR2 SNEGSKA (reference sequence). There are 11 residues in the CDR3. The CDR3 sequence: CSATSRGYYTF. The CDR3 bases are TGCAGCGCGACGAGCCGGGGTTACTACACCTTC.

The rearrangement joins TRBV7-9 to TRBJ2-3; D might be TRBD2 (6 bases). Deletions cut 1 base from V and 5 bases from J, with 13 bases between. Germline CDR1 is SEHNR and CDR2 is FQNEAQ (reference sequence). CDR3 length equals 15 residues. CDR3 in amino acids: CASSLVVAGRDTQYF. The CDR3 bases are TGTGCCAGCAGCTTAGTAGTGGCGGGGCGAGATACGCAGTATTTT.

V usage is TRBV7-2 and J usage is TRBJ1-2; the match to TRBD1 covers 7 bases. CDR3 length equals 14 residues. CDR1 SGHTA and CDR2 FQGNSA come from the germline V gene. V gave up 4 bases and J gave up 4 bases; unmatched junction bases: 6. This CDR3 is CASSSRQGFYGYTF. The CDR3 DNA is TGTGCCAGCAGCTCTCGACAGGGTTTCTATGGCTACACCTTC.

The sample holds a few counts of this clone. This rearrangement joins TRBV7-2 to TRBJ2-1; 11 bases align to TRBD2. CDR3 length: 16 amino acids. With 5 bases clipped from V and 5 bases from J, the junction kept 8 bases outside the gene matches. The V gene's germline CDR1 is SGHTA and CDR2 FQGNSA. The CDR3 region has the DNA TGTGCCAGCAGCAGGGCCGGGACTAGCGGTAACAATGAGCAGTTCTTC. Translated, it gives CASSRAGTSGNNEQFF.

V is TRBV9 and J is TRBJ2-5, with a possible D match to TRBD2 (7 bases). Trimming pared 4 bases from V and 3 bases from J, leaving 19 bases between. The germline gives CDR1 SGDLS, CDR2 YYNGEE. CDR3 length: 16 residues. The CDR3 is CASSSRPGEGEETQYF. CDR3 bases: TGTGCCAGCAGCTCCCGCCCCGGGGAGGGGGAAGAGACCCAGTACTTC.

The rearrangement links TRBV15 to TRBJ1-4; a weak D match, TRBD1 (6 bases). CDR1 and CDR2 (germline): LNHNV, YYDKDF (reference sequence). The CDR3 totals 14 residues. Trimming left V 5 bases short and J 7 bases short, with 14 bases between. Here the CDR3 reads CATSLNREGEKLFF. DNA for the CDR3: TGTGCCACCAGCTTAAACAGGGAAGGTGAAAAACTGTTTTTT.

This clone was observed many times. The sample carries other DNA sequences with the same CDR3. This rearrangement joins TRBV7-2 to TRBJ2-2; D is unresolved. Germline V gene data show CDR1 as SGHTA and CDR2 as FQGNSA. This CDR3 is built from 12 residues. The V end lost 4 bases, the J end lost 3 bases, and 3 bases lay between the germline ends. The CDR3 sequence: CASSSYTGELFF. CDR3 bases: TGTGCCAGCAGCTCCTACACCGGGGAGCTGTTTTTT.